The 26 T cell receptor beta chains listed next were all sequenced from one sample in a study of shared clonotypes between healthy human individuals. Here immunoSEQ multiplex PCR was the method, and the copy in TCRdb shows in-frame clones only, minus some. The sample has hundreds of thousands of clones, about 80% seen once. Material for sequencing was PBMCs. Source of these receptors: a woman between 40 and 55 years old in good health. Some clones in this sample may be carry-over from other donors' samples.

The chain combines TRBV15 with TRBJ1-5; D remains unclear. Trimming cost V 3 bases and J 5 bases, with 8 bases left between them. Germline V CDR1 and CDR2: LNHNV, YYDKDF (reference sequence). There are 13 residues in the CDR3. The CDR3 loop is CATSSAGYQPQHF. In nucleotides, the CDR3 is TGTGCCACCAGCAGTGCGGGGTATCAGCCCCAGCATTTT.

The chain employs TRBV4-2 and TRBJ2-5; 9 bases agree with TRBD1. The DNA matches TRBJ2-7 better at its end, which makes the J call doubtful. Germline assignment: CDR1 LGHNA and CDR2 YNFKEQ. This CDR3 has 17 amino acids. The DNA for the CDR3 is TGTGCCAGCAGCCAAGATGCTCGGACAGGGGAATCCTACGAGCAGTACTTC. Protein: CASSQDARTGESYEQYF.

The gene calls are TRBV7-3 and TRBJ2-2; no reliable D call. CDR1 is SGHTA, CDR2 FQGTGA, per germline. V was trimmed by 1 base and J by 1 base, leaving 10 bases between them. The CDR3 is 16 residues long. For the CDR3, the DNA is TGTGCCAGCAGCTTAAACCGGCCAGGGAACACCGGGGAGCTGTTTTTT. The encoded protein is CASSLNRPGNTGELFF.

This clone appeared many times. Within the sample, other DNA sequences also encode this same CDR3. This chain links TRBV29-1 with TRBJ2-1, with D perhaps matching TRBD1 (6 bases). Germline CDR1 SQVTM, CDR2 ANQGSEA. The CDR3 totals 13 residues. V was shortened by 4 bases and J by 4 bases, with 11 bases between the two germline ends. The CDR3 is CSVVQGSYNEQFF. In DNA, the CDR3 is TGCAGCGTTGTGCAGGGGTCATACAATGAGCAGTTCTTC.

This chain connects TRBV5-6 to TRBJ1-3; D gene unclear. Looked up from germline, CDR1 is SGHDT and CDR2 is YYEEEE. The CDR3 sequence is 14 residues long. Trimming shortened V by 0 bases and J by 7 bases, and 11 bases separated the two germline ends. The CDR3: CASSLGPARNTIYF. The CDR3 DNA sequence: TGTGCCAGCAGCTTGGGACCGGCGAGGAACACCATATATTTT.

The CDR3, as DNA: TGTGCCAGCAGGACAGGGGGTATATCAGATACGCAGTATTTT. This sequence encodes CASRTGGISDTQYF. The chain combines TRBV28 with TRBJ2-3; 9 bases align to TRBD1. This CDR3 has 14 residues. The trim removed 6 bases at V and 4 bases at J, leaving 5 bases unmatched. Looked up from germline, CDR1 is MDHEN and CDR2 is SYDVKM.

The chain links TRBV2 to TRBJ2-3, with 14 bases lining up with TRBD2. This CDR3 is 17 amino acids long. Trimming cost V 7 bases and J 4 bases; bases outside gene matches: 10. Germline-derived CDR1 and CDR2 are SNHLY and FYNNEI. The CDR3 DNA sequence: TGTGCCAGCACTCGGGAGGGACTAGCGGGAGTGGCAGATACGCAGTATTTT. Its protein is CASTREGLAGVADTQYF.

The rearrangement links TRBV10-3 to TRBJ2-1, with D unresolved. Per germline, CDR1 ENHRY and CDR2 SYGVKD. The V gene lost 7 bases and the J gene lost 5 bases, with 12 bases spanning the gap. This CDR3 is 13 amino acids long. CDR3 sequence (DNA): TGTGCCATCACTGGGGAACCCAACAATGAGCAGTTCTTC. It codes for CAITGEPNNEQFF.

This clone was seen only once. The chain has TRBV5-5 and TRBJ1-1, with a possible D match to TRBD1 (5 bases). V was pared by 4 bases and J by 6 bases, with 10 bases between. The length of the CDR3 is 12 residues. Germline V gene lookup returns CDR1 SGHKS and CDR2 YYEKEE (reference sequence). Written as DNA, the CDR3 is TGTGCCAGCAGCACGGGGCCACCTGAAGCTTTCTTT. Protein sequence: CASSTGPPEAFF.

In its sample, this clone was seen a few times. The chain recombines TRBV28 with TRBJ2-3; 12 nucleotides match TRBD2. CDR1 is MDHEN and CDR2 is SYDVKM in the germline V gene. The length of the CDR3 is 15 residues. Unmatched junction bases numbered 9, after V lost 6 bases and J lost 8 bases. The CDR3 reads CASRGLAGSGGTQYF. In DNA, the CDR3 is TGTGCCAGCAGAGGACTAGCGGGGAGCGGGGGTACGCAGTATTTT.

V is TRBV19 and J is TRBJ2-2, with TRBD2 matching 13 bases. The CDR3 contains 18 residues. CDR1 is LNHDA and CDR2 is SQIVND in the germline V gene (reference sequence). Unmatched junction bases numbered 7, after V lost 2 bases and J lost 4 bases. As DNA, the CDR3 is TGTGCCAGTAGTATATGGACTAGCGGGAGTGAAGGCACCGGGGAGCTGTTTTTT. This gives the protein CASSIWTSGSEGTGELFF.

For the CDR3, the DNA is TGTGCCAGCAGCTTAGGGCTGCCCGGGGACTATGGCTACACCTTC. Translation gives CASSLGLPGDYGYTF. The chain combines TRBV11-2 with TRBJ1-2; D unresolved. The V end was cut by 1 base, the J end by 3 bases, with 12 bases between. The CDR3 has 15 residues. Germline V gene sequence: CDR1 SGHAT, CDR2 FQNNGV. Variable domain in full (rest from reference TRBV11-2 and TRBJ1-2): EAGVAQSPRYKIIEKRQSVAFWCNPISGHATLYWYQQILGQGPKLLIQFQNNGVVDDSQLPKDRFSAERLKGVDSTLKIQPAKLEDSAVYLCASSLGLPGDYGYTFGSGTRLTVV.

This clone has a single count. The chain links TRBV30 to TRBJ2-3, with TRBD2 matching 9 bases. The junction had 3 bases not matched to a gene; V was cut back by 3 bases and J by 2 bases. Germline-derived CDR1 and CDR2 are GTSNPN and SVGIG (reference sequence). CDR3 length equals 14 residues. Written as DNA, the CDR3 is TGTGCCTGGAGGGTAGCGGGGGTCACAGATACGCAGTATTTT. This codes for CAWRVAGVTDTQYF.

The rearrangement uses TRBV11-2 and TRBJ2-5; 8 nucleotides match TRBD2. Germline CDR1 reads SGHAT; CDR2 reads FQNNGV. This CDR3 is 16 amino acids long. Trimming took 3 bases from V and 6 from J; bases not matched to a gene: 12. CDR3 region: CASSFGGGGRRKTQYF. CDR3 nucleotide sequence: TGTGCCAGCAGCTTTGGGGGTGGCGGGAGGAGGAAGACCCAGTACTTC.

This clone showed up just once. The V call is TRBV6-6, the J call TRBJ2-4, with D perhaps TRBD2 (5 bases). Per germline, CDR1 MNHNY and CDR2 SVGAGI (reference sequence). CDR3 length: 12 residues. V shed 2 bases and J shed 6 bases, with 5 bases lying between them. The CDR3 spells CASSYEGNIQYF. DNA for the CDR3: TGTGCCAGCAGTTACGAGGGAAACATTCAGTACTTC.

The V call is TRBV10-3, the J call TRBJ1-4, with D unclear. Germline assignment: CDR1 ENHRY and CDR2 SYGVKD. The germline V and J ends were trimmed by 2 bases and 8 bases, with 9 bases remaining between them. This CDR3 is built from 13 residues. CDR3 sequence reads: CAISEDGNEKLFF. The CDR3 DNA reads TGTGCCATCAGTGAGGACGGGAACGAAAAACTGTTTTTT.

CDR3 in DNA: TGTGCCAGCAGCTCCGGACTAGCGGGTACCGAGGGGGAGACCCAGTACTTC. Amino acids: CASSSGLAGTEGETQYF. The chain carries TRBV9 and TRBJ2-5; the match to TRBD2 covers 11 bases. CDR1 is SGDLS, CDR2 YYNGEE, per germline. The CDR3 is 17 residues long. V dropped 4 bases and J dropped 5; count of bases not matched to a gene: 13.

This clone was counted a single time. The chain is built from TRBV7-9 and TRBJ2-5; no clear D gene. Trimming shortened V by 5 bases and J by 3 bases, and 13 bases separated the two germline ends. Germline CDR1 SEHNR, CDR2 FQNEAQ (reference sequence). This CDR3 is 14 amino acids long. The CDR3 here is CASSPPEEKETQYF. CDR3 nucleotide sequence: TGTGCCAGCAGCCCCCCAGAGGAGAAAGAGACCCAGTACTTC.

The gene calls are TRBV4-1 and TRBJ2-3; D possibly corresponds to TRBD2 (7 bases). Trimming pared 3 bases from V and 0 bases from J, leaving 16 bases between. The V gene's germline CDR1 is MGHRA and CDR2 YSYEKL. The CDR3 is made up of 17 amino acids. DNA of the CDR3: TGCGCCAGCAGCCAGAGGGGGGGAGCGACTAGCACAGATACGCAGTATTTT. Its translation is CASSQRGGATSTDTQYF.

CDR3 DNA sequence: TGTGCCAGCAGCACGACACAGGGGGATACCTACGAGCAGTACTTC. Its translation: CASSTTQGDTYEQYF. The chain couples TRBV7-9 to TRBJ2-7; TRBD1 matches at 8 bases. Per the germline V gene, CDR1 is SEHNR and CDR2 is FQNEAQ (reference sequence). V lost 5 bases, J lost 2 bases, and 8 bases stayed unmatched. This CDR3 spans 15 amino acids.

This clone was seen once. V and J are TRBV29-1 and TRBJ1-1; TRBD1 aligns across 9 bases. The V segment lost 3 bases and the J segment 4 bases; nucleotides outside the gene matches: 6. The germline gives CDR1 SQVTM, CDR2 ANQGSEA. The CDR3 loop spans 14 amino acids. The CDR3 coding sequence is TGCAGCGTTGAGGCACCGGACAGGGGCACTGAAGCTTTCTTT. This gives the protein CSVEAPDRGTEAFF.

CDR3 residues: CASSTGGSYEQYF. The CDR3 DNA follows: TGTGCCAGCAGTACAGGGGGATCCTACGAGCAGTACTTC. The chain combines TRBV28 with TRBJ2-7; TRBD1 matches 8 bases. The V gene end was trimmed by 5 bases and the J gene end by 1 base; junction bases not matched to a gene: 1. The germline gives CDR1 MDHEN, CDR2 SYDVKM. The CDR3 length is 13 residues.

This chain connects TRBV9 to TRBJ2-6; no definite D call. Germline lookup yields CDR1 SGDLS and CDR2 YYNGEE. The CDR3 contains 18 residues. Trimming stripped 0 bases from V and 0 bases from J, with 13 bases between. The CDR3 here is CASSVGSLLGSGANVLTF. CDR3 nucleotides: TGTGCCAGCAGCGTAGGGTCACTCCTTGGCTCTGGGGCCAACGTCCTGACTTTC.

V usage is TRBV6-1 and J usage is TRBJ1-5; D not resolved. The CDR3 spans 15 residues. Germline V lookup: CDR1 MNHNS, CDR2 SASEGT. V lost 3 bases to trimming and J lost 3 bases, with 12 bases between them. The CDR3 DNA follows: TGTGCCAGCAGTGATAGAGGACGGTTCAATCAGCCCCAGCATTTT. Encoded protein: CASSDRGRFNQPQHF.

The sample holds a few counts of this clone. The chain employs TRBV7-9 and TRBJ2-7, with D perhaps TRBD1 or TRBD2 (5 bases each). V lost 5 bases and J lost 0, with 11 bases in between. The CDR3 has 14 residues. Germline V gives CDR1 SEHNR, CDR2 FQNEAQ (reference sequence). The CDR3 region is CASSGTASSYEQYF. CDR3 bases: TGTGCCAGCAGCGGGACCGCCAGCTCCTACGAGCAGTACTTC.

The chain joins TRBV21-1 to TRBJ1-2. TRBV21-1 is tagged as a pseudogene. The CDR3 is 12 residues long. The DNA of the CDR3 is TGTGCCAGCAGCAGCCGACTTTATGGCTACACCTTC. The encoded protein is CASSSRLYGYTF.